These 21 T cell receptor beta chains came from one sample sequenced in a study of vaccination effects on CD4 cells after COVID-19. Isolating CD4+ T cells followed 9 to 10 days of culture. Each person got two doses of an mRNA SARS-CoV-2 vaccine, BNT162b2 or mRNA-1273. The repertoire was sequenced with immunoSEQ multiplex PCR; TCRdb's copy has only in-frame clones and lacks some. The sample records 45,000 to 60,000 clones, roughly two thirds being singletons. These receptors have no identified antigens. Sequences were derived from CD4+ T cells from PBMCs cultured without peptide, sampled after COVID-19 vaccination. The receptors here all came from a human donor who received a COVID-19 vaccine.

The rearrangement uses TRBV28 and TRBJ2-3; D could derive from TRBD1 or TRBD2 (5 bases each). Between the trimmed V and J ends, which lost 8 bases and 6 bases, there was a span of 15 bases. CDR1 and CDR2 from the germline V gene are MDHEN and SYDVKM. This CDR3 has 13 amino acids. CDR3 sequence: CASQPGPADTQYF. The DNA for the CDR3 is TGTGCCAGCCAACCGGGACCAGCGGATACGCAGTATTTT.

This clone was counted a few times. CDR3 amino acids: CASSQGLLQSSYEQYF. Here the CDR3 DNA reads TGCGCCAGCAGCCAAGGTCTTTTACAGAGCTCCTACGAGCAGTACTTC. This chain connects TRBV4-1 to TRBJ2-7, with unresolved D. Germline values: CDR1 MGHRA, CDR2 YSYEKL. The CDR3 consists of 16 residues. Trimming stripped 1 base from V and 0 bases from J, with 13 bases between.

This clone was seen a single time. The V and J genes are TRBV19 and TRBJ1-6; D perhaps matches TRBD1 (5 bases). Germline CDR1 reads LNHDA; CDR2 reads SQIVND (reference sequence). The CDR3 has 13 residues. V gave up 11 bases and J gave up 5 bases, with 13 bases separating them. The CDR3 here is CACRAVDNSPLHF. The CDR3 DNA reads as TGTGCCTGCAGGGCAGTCGATAATTCACCCCTCCACTTT. Together with reference TRBV19 and TRBJ1-6, the CDR3 gives the full variable domain: DGGITQSPKYLFRKEGQNVTLSCEQNLNHDAMYWYRQDPGQGLRLIYYSQIVNDFQKGDIAEGYSVSREKKESFPLTVTSAQKNPTAFYLCACRAVDNSPLHFGNGTRLTVT.

The V and J genes are TRBV4-2 and TRBJ1-3, with D uncertain. CDR1 and CDR2 from the germline V gene are LGHNA and YNFKEQ. This CDR3 comprises 17 residues. Trimming took 0 bases from V and 0 from J, leaving 12 bases between them. The CDR3 region is CASSQDIVRRSGNTIYF. The CDR3 DNA sequence: TGTGCCAGCAGCCAAGACATAGTCAGGCGCTCTGGAAACACCATATATTTT.

In its sample, this clone was seen a few times. The CDR3 region is CASTAGRNIQYF. In nucleotides, the CDR3 is TGTGCCAGCACAGCGGGACGAAACATTCAGTACTTC. The chain uses TRBV2 and TRBJ2-4, with 7 bases lining up with TRBD2. This CDR3 is built from 12 residues. The germline V gene encodes CDR1 SNHLY and CDR2 FYNNEI. Germline trimming cut 7 bases from V and 6 bases from J; bases unmatched to any gene: 3. Combining the CDR3 with reference TRBV2 and TRBJ2-4 gives the whole variable domain EPEVTQTPSHQVTQMGQEVILRCVPISNHLYFYWYRQILGQKVEFLVSFYNNEISEKSEIFDDQFSVERPDGSNFTLKIRSTKLEDSAMYFCASTAGRNIQYFGAGTRLSVL.

The chain is built from TRBV3-1 (or the pseudogene TRBV3-2) and TRBJ2-5; D unresolved. The CDR3 totals 10 residues. Germline V gene sequence: CDR1 LGHDT, CDR2 YNNKEL (reference sequence). V was cut by 0 bases and J by 7 bases, with 0 bases left in between. CDR3 nucleotide sequence: TGTGCCAGCAGCCAAGAGACCCAGTACTTC. This gives the protein CASSQETQYF.

The chain joins TRBV6-6 to TRBJ1-6; no clear D. The CDR3 length is 12 residues. V lost 0 bases and J lost 10, with 4 bases in between. The germline V gene has CDR1 MNHNY and CDR2 SVGAGI (reference sequence). The CDR3 DNA follows: TGTGCCAGCAGTTACTCGACCTCACCCCTCCACTTT. Translated, it gives CASSYSTSPLHF.

The chain links TRBV12-3 or TRBV12-4 to TRBJ1-1; D not resolved. This CDR3 is 11 amino acids long. Trimming removed 6 bases from V and 10 bases from J, with 12 bases in between. The CDR3 sequence: CASSNRLRAFF. CDR3 coding DNA: TGTGCCAGCAGCAACCGACTCCGAGCTTTCTTT.

The V gene is TRBV29-1, the J gene TRBJ2-6; D gene unclear. This CDR3 is 12 amino acids long. V lost 4 bases and J 3 bases, leaving 4 bases between the germline ends. Germline V gene sequence: CDR1 SQVTM, CDR2 ANQGSEA. DNA of the CDR3: TGCAGCGTTGGGGATGGGGCCAACGTCCTGACTTTC. Translating gives CSVGDGANVLTF. The complete variable domain, with remaining parts taken from reference TRBV29-1 and TRBJ2-6, reads SAVISQKPSRDICQRGTSLTIQCQVDSQVTMMFWYRQQPGQSLTLIATANQGSEATYESGFVIDKFPISRPNLTFSTLTVSNMSPEDSSIYLCSVGDGANVLTFGAGSRLTVL.

This chain uses TRBV29-1 with TRBJ2-7, with D unresolved. V shed 7 bases and J shed 0 bases, with 10 bases lying between them. Looked up from germline, CDR1 is SQVTM and CDR2 is ANQGSEA. This CDR3 has 12 residues. CDR3 region: CSGSESSYEQYF. The DNA for the CDR3 is TGCAGCGGATCAGAAAGCTCCTACGAGCAGTACTTC.

CDR3 DNA sequence: TGTGCCAGCGTCGTCCTACAGGGGGGCTACGAGCAGTACTTC. This translates into CASVVLQGGYEQYF. V gene TRBV6-5 combines with J gene TRBJ2-7, with 8 bases aligning to TRBD1. The CDR3 sequence is 14 residues long. The junction had 9 bases not matched to a gene; V was cut back by 8 bases and J by 3 bases. Per the germline V gene, CDR1 is MNHEY and CDR2 is SVGAGI.

The chain joins TRBV6-5 to TRBJ2-7, with a possible D match to TRBD2 (6 bases). CDR1 MNHEY and CDR2 SVGAGI come from the germline V gene. V lost 6 bases, J lost 3 bases, and 18 bases lay in between. The CDR3 has 15 residues. DNA of the CDR3: TGTGCCAGCAGCCCCGGGACCGGGAGTTTCTACGAGCAGTACTTC. It is translated as CASSPGTGSFYEQYF.

The chain recombines TRBV30 with TRBJ2-1; 9 bases match TRBD1. After removal of 3 bases from V and 6 bases from J, the junction contained 6 bases not matched to a gene. Germline V gene data show CDR1 as GTSNPN and CDR2 as SVGIG (reference sequence). CDR3 length equals 14 residues. For the CDR3, the DNA is TGTGCCTGGAGCCTACAGGGGGCGGTCAATGAGCAGTTCTTC. This gives the protein CAWSLQGAVNEQFF.

The V gene is TRBV5-1, the J gene TRBJ1-5; TRBD1 might be the D (5 bases). Trimming cost V 4 bases and J 5 bases, with 10 bases left between them. This CDR3 region has 13 residues. CDR1 and CDR2 (germline): SGHRS, YFSETQ. The CDR3 nucleotides are TGCGCCAGCAGCACGACGGGGGATCAGCCCCAGCATTTT. It encodes CASSTTGDQPQHF.

This clone was observed a few times. The chain is built from TRBV11-2 and TRBJ2-1; 9 nucleotides agree with TRBD2. CDR1 and CDR2 from the germline V gene are SGHAT and FQNNGV. The CDR3 has 15 amino acids. Losses at the gene ends were 8 bases for V and 0 bases for J; bases not matched to a gene: 5. The DNA for the CDR3 is TGTGCCAGCGGACCTAGCGGGGACTCCTACAATGAGCAGTTCTTC. Protein: CASGPSGDSYNEQFF.

This sequence joins TRBV20-1 and TRBJ1-2, with TRBD1 as a possible D gene (5 bases). The CDR3 loop spans 11 amino acids. CDR1 DFQATT and CDR2 SNEGSKA come from the germline V gene (reference sequence). V lost 3 bases, J lost 8 bases, and 10 bases lay in between. The CDR3 region is CSASLGEGYTF. CDR3 DNA: TGCAGTGCTAGTTTAGGGGAAGGCTACACCTTC.

The chain uses TRBV3-1 (or the pseudogene TRBV3-2) and TRBJ2-5; 8 nucleotides match TRBD2. The CDR3 is 15 residues long. The V gene's germline CDR1 is LGHDT and CDR2 YNNKEL (reference sequence). The V segment lost 0 bases and the J segment 5 bases; nucleotides outside the gene matches: 5. The CDR3 loop is CASSQDWLAGETQYF. The CDR3 DNA reads TGTGCCAGCAGCCAAGACTGGCTAGCGGGCGAGACCCAGTACTTC.

The rearrangement links TRBV10-3 to TRBJ1-1; perhaps TRBD1 as D (6 bases). Per germline, CDR1 ENHRY and CDR2 SYGVKD. The CDR3 runs 13 residues. Trimming removed 3 bases from V and 1 base from J, with 6 bases in between. The CDR3 region has the DNA TGTGCCATCAGTGAACAGGGGAACACTGAAGCTTTCTTT. The encoded protein is CAISEQGNTEAFF.

The rearrangement links TRBV6-5 to TRBJ2-7, with 8 bases aligning to TRBD2. Germline CDR1 reads MNHEY; CDR2 reads SVGAGI. The CDR3 length is 14 residues. Trimming removed 8 bases from V and 1 base from J; junction bases left unmatched: 7. CDR3 DNA sequence: TGTGCCAGCCATAGCGGGATCGGGTCCTACGAGCAGTACTTC. This sequence encodes CASHSGIGSYEQYF.

The chain joins TRBV12-5 to TRBJ2-1; 9 positions match TRBD2. Germline trimming cut 9 bases from V and 8 bases from J; bases unmatched to any gene: 5. The CDR3 runs to 12 residues. CDR1 is LGHNT and CDR2 is FRNRAP in the germline V gene. CDR3: CASLAGVHEQFF. The DNA for the CDR3 is TGTGCTAGCTTAGCGGGAGTTCATGAGCAGTTCTTC.

This clone came up a few times. The gene calls are TRBV4-1 and TRBJ2-2, with TRBD2 identical over 8 bases. Germline V gene sequence: CDR1 MGHRA, CDR2 YSYEKL. The CDR3 covers 17 residues. With V trimmed by 0 bases and J by 4 bases, 7 bases remained unmatched. The CDR3 nucleotides read TGCGCCAGCAGCCAAGATCCGGGGGGGCGGGGCACCGGGGAGCTGTTTTTT. Its protein is CASSQDPGGRGTGELFF.